These 29 T cell receptor beta chains originate from one sample sequenced in a study of a mutant IDH1 vaccine in newly diagnosed glioma. Libraries were prepared by immunoSEQ multiplex PCR; TCRdb keeps only in-frame clonotypes and omits some of them. The data hold tens of thousands of clones, with 75% to 85% observed a single time. Their antigen targets remain unknown. Time point defined: week 5, during vaccination. In every dose of vaccine, 300 ug of mutant IDH1 20-mer peptide was given alongside topical imiquimod. Sample: PBMCs, taken from a glioma patient whose treatment included an IDH1 peptide vaccine. Every receptor here comes from a man aged 25-45 years with glioma.

The rearrangement uses TRBV5-6 and TRBJ2-4; 12 bases match TRBD1. This CDR3 contains 17 residues. Germline V gene lookup returns CDR1 SGHDT and CDR2 YYEEEE. The J segment lost 2 bases and the V segment lost 4 bases, leaving 7 bases of the junction unmatched. CDR3 DNA sequence: TGTGCCAGCAGCACGTACCGGGACAGGGGGCCCAAAAACATTCAGTACTTC. This gives the protein CASSTYRDRGPKNIQYF.

The sample holds one count of this clone. The chain combines TRBV11-3 with TRBJ1-3; 7 bases agree with TRBD1. Germline CDR1 SGHNT, CDR2 YENEEA. The CDR3 is made up of 15 amino acids. Trimming cost V 1 base and J 8 bases; bases outside gene matches: 8. The CDR3 nucleotides are TGTGCCAGCAGCTTAGGCGGGACAGCGTCGGACACCATATATTTT. Translated, it gives CASSLGGTASDTIYF.

V usage is TRBV2 and J usage is TRBJ1-5; TRBD1 agrees at 12 bases. The V gene end was trimmed by 8 bases and the J gene end by 6 bases; junction bases not matched to a gene: 5. The CDR3 consists of 14 residues. CDR1 is SNHLY, CDR2 FYNNEI, per germline. CDR3 nucleotide sequence: TGTGCCAGCCGGGGACAGGGGGCCCGTCAGCCCCAGCATTTT. Amino acid sequence: CASRGQGARQPQHF.

This clone has only one observation. The chain recombines TRBV9 with TRBJ2-5, with 7 bases lining up with TRBD1. Near its end, the DNA agrees better with TRBJ2-7, so the J call may be wrong. This CDR3 has 15 amino acids. Germline CDR1 is SGDLS and CDR2 is YYNGEE. CDR3 sequence: CASSVAPGQTYEQYF. CDR3 DNA sequence: TGTGCCAGCAGCGTAGCCCCGGGACAGACCTACGAGCAGTACTTC.

The gene calls are TRBV18 and TRBJ2-6; 9 nucleotides align to TRBD1. The V gene's germline CDR1 is KGHSH and CDR2 LQKENI. The ends lost 4 bases at V and 2 bases at J; junction bases unmatched: 12. This CDR3 comprises 19 residues. The CDR3 DNA follows: TGTGCCAGCTCACGAACCGGGACAGGGTTTTTAACTGGGGCCAACGTCCTGACTTTC. Protein product: CASSRTGTGFLTGANVLTF.

This sequence joins TRBV12-5 and TRBJ2-3; perhaps TRBD1 as D (6 bases). This CDR3 is built from 17 residues. Per the germline V gene, CDR1 is LGHNT and CDR2 is FRNRAP. V gave up 5 bases and J gave up 2 bases, with 20 bases separating them. The CDR3: CASGAGQSILSTDTQYF. The CDR3 DNA sequence: TGTGCTAGTGGTGCCGGACAGTCCATACTCTCCACAGATACGCAGTATTTT.

This clone came up once. The chain recombines TRBV7-2 with TRBJ1-6, with TRBD1 matching 8 bases. V was pared by 3 bases and J by 6 bases, with 10 bases of the junction left unmatched. The V gene's germline CDR1 is SGHTA and CDR2 FQGNSA. The CDR3 is 17 amino acids. CDR3 amino acids: CASSFREAGGSNSPLHF. The CDR3 DNA sequence: TGTGCCAGCAGCTTTAGGGAGGCAGGGGGCAGTAATTCACCCCTCCACTTT.

V usage is TRBV7-8 and J usage is TRBJ2-1; D may be TRBD1 (6 bases). Looked up from germline, CDR1 is SGHVS and CDR2 is FQNEAQ. The CDR3 runs to 15 residues. V shed 3 bases and J shed 5 bases, with 14 bases lying between them. For the CDR3, the DNA is TGTGCCAGCAGCTTGGCAGGGGCTGGAGACAATGAGCAGTTCTTC. Protein: CASSLAGAGDNEQFF.

In nucleotides, the CDR3 is TGTGCCAGCAGCTTGACGGACAGAGCAAATCAGCCCCAGCATTTT. This codes for CASSLTDRANQPQHF. The chain links TRBV11-2 to TRBJ1-5, with D possibly being TRBD1 (6 bases). Germline V lookup: CDR1 SGHAT, CDR2 FQNNGV. Trimming took 3 bases from V and 4 from J, leaving 13 bases between them. The CDR3 has 15 residues.

The genes are TRBV2 and TRBJ1-6, with unresolved D. Per the germline V gene, CDR1 is SNHLY and CDR2 is FYNNEI. The CDR3 has 14 amino acids. The V end was cut by 3 bases, the J end by 7 bases, with 10 bases between. For the CDR3, the DNA is TGTGCCAGCAGTGAGCAGATCGGAAATTCACCCCTCCACTTT. Translated: CASSEQIGNSPLHF.

The rearrangement uses TRBV6-5 and TRBJ2-7; D remains ambiguous. This CDR3 has 11 residues. V lost 5 bases and J 4 bases, leaving 6 bases between the germline ends. CDR1 is MNHEY and CDR2 is SVGAGI in the germline V gene. In DNA form, the CDR3 reads TGTGCCAGCAGTAACCAATACGAGCAGTACTTC. Its protein is CASSNQYEQYF.

The chain links TRBV29-1 to TRBJ2-1; TRBD2 might be the D (7 bases). The ends were cut back, 3 bases at V and 6 bases at J, with 21 bases in the middle. The CDR3 is 16 amino acids. Per germline, CDR1 SQVTM and CDR2 ANQGSEA. CDR3 loop: CSVDSTTRGAFNEQFF. CDR3 in DNA: TGCAGCGTTGATTCGACCACTCGGGGGGCATTCAATGAGCAGTTCTTC.

CDR3 sequence: CASSYPGQSQETQYF. In DNA, the CDR3 is TGTGCCAGCAGTTACCCGGGACAATCGCAAGAGACCCAGTACTTC. The genes are TRBV6-6 and TRBJ2-5; tentative D call: TRBD1 (6 bases). Germline V gene sequence: CDR1 MNHNY, CDR2 SVGAGI (reference sequence). The CDR3 is 15 residues long. The V end was cut by 2 bases, the J end by 2 bases, with 12 bases between.

The CDR3: CASSQPYGTASPANYGYTF. DNA for the CDR3: TGCGCCAGCAGCCAGCCCTATGGGACGGCAAGTCCAGCTAACTATGGCTACACCTTC. This sequence joins TRBV4-1 and TRBJ1-2; TRBD1 is a possible D gene (5 bases). Trimming stripped 3 bases from V and 0 bases from J, with 23 bases between. CDR1 is MGHRA and CDR2 is YSYEKL in the germline V gene. The CDR3 is 19 residues long.

V is TRBV5-8 and J is TRBJ1-5, with 12 bases lining up with TRBD1. V shed 4 bases, J shed 4 bases, and the junction held 9 bases outside the gene matches. Germline V gene sequence: CDR1 SGHTS, CDR2 YDEGEE. The CDR3 is 17 residues long. The CDR3 protein is CASSKGTGGAGNQPQHF. The CDR3 DNA follows: TGTGCCAGCAGCAAGGGGACAGGGGGCGCCGGGAATCAGCCCCAGCATTTT. Full variable domain (rest looked up from reference TRBV5-8 and TRBJ1-5): EAGVTQSPTHLIKTRGQQATLRCSPISGHTSVYWYQQALGLGLQFLLWYDEGEERNRGNFPPRFSGRQFPNYSSELNVNALELEDSALYLCASSKGTGGAGNQPQHFGDGTRLSIL.

This clone has more than one count but fewer than ten. The CDR3 is CASSLLDVPGLAYTQYF. In nucleotides, the CDR3 is TGCGCCAGCAGCTTGCTTGATGTCCCGGGACTGGCTTATACGCAGTATTTT. This rearrangement joins TRBV5-1 to TRBJ2-3, with D possibly TRBD2 on 6 matching bases. The CDR3 runs to 17 residues. Between the trimmed V and J ends, which lost 1 base and 7 bases, there was a span of 22 bases. CDR1 SGHRS and CDR2 YFSETQ come from the germline V gene. Based on the CDR3 plus reference TRBV5-1 and TRBJ2-3, the full variable domain is KAGVTQTPRYLIKTRGQQVTLSCSPISGHRSVSWYQQTPGQGLQFLFEYFSETQRNKGNFPGRFSGRQFSNSRSEMNVSTLELGDSALYLCASSLLDVPGLAYTQYFGPGTRLTVL.

The chain carries TRBV5-1 and TRBJ2-3, with D perhaps given as TRBD1 or TRBD2 (5 bases each). Trimming took 3 bases from V and 0 from J, leaving 8 bases between them. This CDR3 has 14 amino acids. CDR1 SGHRS and CDR2 YFSETQ come from the germline V gene. CDR3 coding DNA: TGCGCCAGCAGCTCGGGACCTAGCACAGATACGCAGTATTTT. It translates to CASSSGPSTDTQYF.

This chain uses TRBV27 with TRBJ1-5; 12 nucleotides align to TRBD1. Germline loops: CDR1 MNHEY, CDR2 SMNVEV (reference sequence). This CDR3 has 16 amino acids. Germline trimming cut 8 bases from V and 3 bases from J; bases unmatched to any gene: 8. As DNA, the CDR3 is TGTGCCAGCGCCCGGGACAGGGGGCTGGACAATCAGCCCCAGCATTTT. As protein: CASARDRGLDNQPQHF.

This clone has just a few counts. V gene TRBV28 combines with J gene TRBJ1-5; tentatively, D is TRBD1 (5 bases). The CDR3 sequence is 13 residues long. Per germline, CDR1 MDHEN and CDR2 SYDVKM. V lost 5 bases to trimming and J lost 5 bases, with 10 bases between them. The CDR3 reads CASSPPTDQPQHF. In nucleotides, the CDR3 is TGTGCCAGCAGTCCTCCGACAGATCAGCCCCAGCATTTT.

CDR3: CASSYSYEQYF. The CDR3 coding sequence is TGTGCCAGCAGCTACTCCTACGAGCAGTACTTC. This chain uses TRBV11-2 with TRBJ2-7; D remains ambiguous. The germline gives CDR1 SGHAT, CDR2 FQNNGV. Between the trimmed V and J ends, which lost 4 bases and 0 bases, there was a span of 1 base. CDR3 size: 11 residues. Drawing the rest from reference TRBV11-2 and TRBJ2-7, the complete variable domain is EAGVAQSPRYKIIEKRQSVAFWCNPISGHATLYWYQQILGQGPKLLIQFQNNGVVDDSQLPKDRFSAERLKGVDSTLKIQPAKLEDSAVYLCASSYSYEQYFGPGTRLTVT.

The J gene is TRBJ1-6, the V gene TRBV5-6; D unclear. The CDR3 length is 14 residues. V lost 1 base to trimming and J lost 5 bases, with 7 bases between them. Germline V gives CDR1 SGHDT, CDR2 YYEEEE. The CDR3 bases are TGTGCCAGCAGCTTGTTGCCAGATAATTCACCCCTCCACTTT. This encodes CASSLLPDNSPLHF.

The chain combines TRBV30 with TRBJ2-3; perhaps TRBD1 as D (6 bases). The CDR3 is 13 residues long. V was pared by 2 bases and J by 3 bases, with 9 bases between. Germline V lookup: CDR1 GTSNPN, CDR2 SVGIG (reference sequence). The CDR3 region is CAWSRDMTDTQYF. CDR3 nucleotides: TGTGCCTGGAGTAGGGACATGACAGATACGCAGTATTTT.

The chain is built from TRBV5-1 and TRBJ2-3; D ambiguous. V was clipped by 0 bases and J by 2 bases, with 4 bases between them. The length of the CDR3 is 13 residues. The germline gives CDR1 SGHRS, CDR2 YFSETQ. CDR3 sequence reads: CASSLGFTDTQYF. The DNA for the CDR3 is TGCGCCAGCAGCTTGGGATTCACAGATACGCAGTATTTT.

This clone was seen more than once but under ten times. The chain couples TRBV5-5 to TRBJ1-1, with 7 bases lining up with TRBD1. This CDR3 has 15 residues. The germline gives CDR1 SGHKS, CDR2 YYEKEE (reference sequence). Trimming took 3 bases from V and 3 from J; bases not matched to a gene: 8. CDR3 sequence: CASSSSTGRDTEAFF. CDR3 sequence (DNA): TGTGCCAGCAGCTCCTCGACAGGGCGGGACACTGAAGCTTTCTTT.

The chain employs TRBV4-1 and TRBJ2-1, with 9 bases lining up with TRBD2. From germline, CDR1 is MGHRA and CDR2 YSYEKL. The ends lost 0 bases at V and 3 bases at J; junction bases unmatched: 6. CDR3 length equals 17 residues. The CDR3 is CASSQDRGSGSYNEQFF. Written as DNA, the CDR3 is TGCGCCAGCAGCCAAGATCGCGGTAGCGGGAGCTACAATGAGCAGTTCTTC.

CDR3 in amino acids: CASSLTRGGTEAFF. CDR3 sequence (DNA): TGCGCCAGCAGCTTGACCCGGGGTGGAACTGAAGCTTTCTTT. The chain has TRBV5-1 and TRBJ1-1; D gene unclear. Germline values: CDR1 SGHRS, CDR2 YFSETQ. V was cut by 1 base and J by 5 bases, with 12 bases left in between. This CDR3 is 14 amino acids long.

The CDR3 DNA follows: TGCGCCAGCAGCCCCCTGGTGCTGGGCTCTGGAAACACCATATATTTT. Its translation is CASSPLVLGSGNTIYF. The chain carries TRBV5-1 and TRBJ1-3; D gene ambiguous. CDR1 is SGHRS and CDR2 is YFSETQ in the germline V gene. The V end lost 4 bases, the J end lost 0 bases, and 14 bases lay between the germline ends. This CDR3 comprises 16 residues.

This clone has a handful of counts. The chain combines TRBV20-1 with TRBJ1-1, with TRBD1 as a possible D gene (6 bases). CDR1 and CDR2 (germline): DFQATT, SNEGSKA (reference sequence). Trimming removed 5 bases at V and 12 bases at J, with 16 bases between. The CDR3 extends over 11 amino acids. Here the CDR3 reads CSAVSRGSPFF. The DNA for the CDR3 is TGCAGTGCTGTAAGCAGGGGTTCGCCTTTCTTT.

V usage is TRBV5-8 and J usage is TRBJ2-1; 7 positions agree with TRBD1. Losses at the gene ends were 0 bases for V and 1 base for J; bases not matched to a gene: 4. The CDR3 contains 16 residues. The germline gives CDR1 SGHTS, CDR2 YDEGEE. The CDR3 here is CASSLVPGQSYNEQFF. The CDR3 DNA reads TGTGCCAGCAGCTTGGTTCCGGGACAGTCCTACAATGAGCAGTTCTTC.